The rows below give T cell receptor beta chains drawn from one sample of a study of cytotoxic CD8 clonotypes in ibrutinib-treated CLL. Clones were sequenced by immunoSEQ multiplex PCR, and TCRdb holds only the in-frame ones, with some missing. The table includes approximately 150,000 clones, about four fifths detected once. The sample here was PBMCs, taken after 24 months of ibrutinib treatment. Source of these receptors: a human donor with chronic lymphocytic leukemia. Each CDR3 is given with its conserved first and last residue. The D gene is left open where the match is weak. Clone size, where shown, is once, few, many, or a class for clones that have expanded.

CDR3 length: 14
D gene: NA
clone size: NA
V gene: TRBV19
J gene: TRBJ2-7
CDR3 protein: CASRETGRTYEQYF
CDR3 DNA: TGTGCCAGTAGGGAAACGGGCCGTACCTACGAGCAGTACTTC

CDR3 length: 11
D gene: NA
clone size: NA
V gene: TRBV20-1
J gene: TRBJ2-3
CDR3 protein: CSARGDRTQYF
CDR3 DNA: TGCAGTGCTAGAGGCGATCGTACGCAGTATTTT

CDR3 length: 14
D gene: NA
clone size: few
V gene: TRBV28
J gene: TRBJ2-5
CDR3 protein: CASSLRVYQETQYF
CDR3 DNA: TGTGCCAGCAGTTTGCGGGTGTACCAAGAGACCCAGTACTTC

CDR3 length: 16
D gene: TRBD2
clone size: NA
V gene: TRBV4-2
J gene: TRBJ2-1
CDR3 protein: CASSRTTGGSYNEQFF
CDR3 DNA: TGTGCCAGCAGCCGGACTACGGGGGGCTCCTACAATGAGCAGTTCTTC

CDR3 length: 15
D gene: TRBD1
clone size: NA
V gene: TRBV7-6
J gene: TRBJ1-6
CDR3 protein: CASSPGGAYNSPLHF
CDR3 DNA: TGTGCCAGCAGCCCAGGGGGGGCCTATAATTCACCCCTCCACTTT

CDR3 length: 16
D gene: TRBD1
clone size: NA
V gene: TRBV29-1
J gene: TRBJ2-7
CDR3 protein: CSVMRGPGQSSYEQYF
CDR3 DNA: TGCAGCGTCATGAGGGGACCGGGACAGAGCTCCTACGAGCAGTACTTC

CDR3 length: 14
D gene: NA
clone size: NA
V gene: TRBV7-6
J gene: TRBJ1-3
CDR3 protein: CASSLLDSGNTIYF
CDR3 DNA: TGTGCCAGCAGCTTATTAGACTCTGGAAACACCATATATTTT

CDR3 length: 15
D gene: TRBD1
clone size: NA
V gene: TRBV4-1
J gene: TRBJ1-2
CDR3 protein: CASSPEQGRNYGYTF
CDR3 DNA: TGCGCCAGCAGCCCTGAACAGGGGAGGAACTATGGCTACACCTTC

CDR3 length: 17
D gene: TRBD1
clone size: NA
V gene: TRBV5-1
J gene: TRBJ1-4
CDR3 protein: CASSWDRGFATNEKLFF
CDR3 DNA: TGCGCCAGCAGCTGGGACAGGGGCTTTGCAACTAATGAAAAACTGTTTTTT

CDR3 length: 13
D gene: NA
clone size: NA
V gene: TRBV5-1
J gene: TRBJ1-1
CDR3 protein: CASSVGPATEAFF
CDR3 DNA: TGCGCCAGCAGCGTCGGCCCCGCCACTGAAGCTTTCTTT

CDR3 length: 13
D gene: NA
clone size: NA
V gene: TRBV7-3
J gene: TRBJ2-1
CDR3 protein: CASSLKGVNEQFF
CDR3 DNA: TGTGCCAGCAGCTTAAAAGGGGTGAATGAGCAGTTCTTC

CDR3 length: 14
D gene: NA
clone size: NA
V gene: TRBV9
J gene: TRBJ2-7
CDR3 protein: CASSVDRMVGEQYF
CDR3 DNA: TGTGCCAGCAGCGTAGATCGGATGGTAGGCGAGCAGTACTTC

CDR3 length: 16
D gene: NA
clone size: once
V gene: TRBV19
J gene: TRBJ2-1
CDR3 protein: CASSIWVGGGNNEQFF
CDR3 DNA: TGTGCCAGTAGTATCTGGGTTGGTGGTGGGAACAATGAGCAGTTCTTC

CDR3 length: 12
D gene: TRBD1
clone size: few
V gene: TRBV6-5
J gene: TRBJ1-6
CDR3 protein: CASRPDRGPLHF
CDR3 DNA: TGTGCCAGCAGGCCCGACAGGGGACCCCTCCACTTT

CDR3 length: 15
D gene: TRBD1
clone size: once
V gene: TRBV28
J gene: TRBJ1-2
CDR3 protein: CASSLQQGVNYGYTF
CDR3 DNA: TGTGCCAGCAGTTTACAGCAGGGGGTTAACTATGGCTACACCTTC

CDR3 length: 14
D gene: NA
clone size: NA
V gene: TRBV5-8
J gene: TRBJ2-1
CDR3 protein: CASSFPDGYNEQFF
CDR3 DNA: TGTGCCAGCAGCTTTCCGGACGGGTACAATGAGCAGTTCTTC